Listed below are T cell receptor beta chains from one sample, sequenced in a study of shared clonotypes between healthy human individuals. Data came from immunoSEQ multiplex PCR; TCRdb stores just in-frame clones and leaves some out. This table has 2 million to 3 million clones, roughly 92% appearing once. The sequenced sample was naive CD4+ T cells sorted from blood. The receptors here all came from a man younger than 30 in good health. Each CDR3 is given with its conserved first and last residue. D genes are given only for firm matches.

CASTYSLGGNQPQHF | TRBJ1-5 | . | TRBV6-5
CASSLRGPGQNTEAFF | TRBJ1-1 | . | TRBV4-3
CASSLAGVITDTQYF | TRBJ2-3 | . | TRBV5-1
CASRADRNSYEQYF | . | . | TRBV2
CASSPRGAEETQYF | TRBJ2-5 | TRBD2 | TRBV7-3
CASSMAGGQPQHF | TRBJ1-5 | TRBD1 | TRBV19
CASSQTPPGQGALWEKLFF | TRBJ1-4 | TRBD1 | TRBV5-1
CASSLNANTGELFF | TRBJ2-2 | . | TRBV7-9
CASSIPDRVGTEAFF | TRBJ1-1 | TRBD1 | TRBV9
CASSPRAKQVYPKMGTEAFF | TRBJ1-1 | . | TRBV18
CASSPGLAGGELFF | TRBJ2-2 | . | TRBV5-1
CASSLERGYNEQFF | TRBJ2-1 | . | TRBV27
CASSEMTAAKGLYNEQFF | TRBJ2-1 | . | TRBV7-9
CASSYSGSPWPGELFF | TRBJ2-2 | . | TRBV6-5
CASSLMQGAQRYEQYF | TRBJ2-7 | TRBD1 | TRBV5-1
CASSLESGRVYEQYF | TRBJ2-7 | . | TRBV2
CAWSVGSQRNNEQFF | TRBJ2-1 | . | TRBV30
CASSEDRETQYF | TRBJ2-5 | . | TRBV6-1
CASSPGIAGPDTQYF | TRBJ2-3 | TRBD2 | TRBV18
CASSARQGVTDTQYF | TRBJ2-3 | . | TRBV10-2
CAISSGQANNEQFF | TRBJ2-1 | TRBD1 | TRBV10-3
CASSWDRGQGNQPQHF | TRBJ1-5 | TRBD1 | TRBV5-6
CAWSFGSGELFF | TRBJ2-2 | . | TRBV30
CASKQLMNTEAFF | TRBJ1-1 | . | TRBV27
CASSLQPQGAGETQYF | TRBJ2-5 | TRBD1 | TRBV7-6
CASSITLQETQYF | TRBJ2-5 | . | TRBV5-1
CAVSPGQGLNEQFF | TRBJ2-1 | TRBD1 | TRBV10-3
CASSLNHPDTQYF | TRBJ2-3 | . | TRBV7-2
CASSLLVTDTQYF | TRBJ2-3 | . | TRBV7-6
CASSLAGATYNEQFF | TRBJ2-1 | . | TRBV5-1
CASRGQGANEQYF | TRBJ2-7 | TRBD1 | TRBV6-1
CASSQAGTGKNTGELFF | TRBJ2-2 | TRBD1 | TRBV4-3
CASSSGTGGQPQHF | TRBJ1-5 | TRBD1 | TRBV18
CASSQGYTPYNSPLHF | TRBJ1-6 | . | TRBV4-1
CASSAVTGANVLTF | TRBJ2-6 | . | TRBV25-1
CAISEVGESQYF | TRBJ2-3 | . | TRBV10-3
CASSLGQTYEQYF | TRBJ2-7 | . | TRBV18